A single sample is the source of the 9 T cell receptor beta chains below, sequenced in a study of T cells in Graves' hyperthyroidism and ophthalmopathy. TCR beta CDR3 regions were amplified from RNA. When the TCR CDR3 underwent first-round RT-PCR, the HTBI primer set was used. TCRdb re-called the multiplex PCR reads with MiXCR, one entry per CDR3 protein. Counted here are about 460,000 distinct CDR3 sequences, 20% to 25% occurring once; the ten biggest clones make up 45% to 50%. The sample consisted of blood. Source of these receptors: a woman in her seventies with Graves' ophthalmopathy.

The chain links TRBV5-1 to TRBJ2-7; weak D call: TRBD2 (6 bases). Per germline, CDR1 SGHRS and CDR2 YFSETQ. This CDR3 region has 15 residues. V was trimmed by 4 bases and J by 2 bases, leaving 16 bases between them. The CDR3 is CASSPLGRGPYEQYF. CDR3 DNA: TGCGCCAGCAGCCCCTTAGGGCGGGGTCCCTACGAGCAGTACTTC.

V is TRBV5-1 and J is TRBJ2-5, with D perhaps matching TRBD1 (5 bases). Germline lookup yields CDR1 SGHRS and CDR2 YFSETQ. Trimming cost V 4 bases and J 4 bases, with 14 bases left between them. The CDR3 spans 14 residues. The CDR3 region has the DNA TGCGCCAGCAGCGGCCAGGGTGTTAGAGAGACCCAGTACTTC. It is translated as CASSGQGVRETQYF.

In its sample, this clonotype was seen many times. This chain connects TRBV29-1 to TRBJ1-2; 9 bases match TRBD1. V was clipped by 7 bases and J by 3 bases; unmatched bases: 6. Germline CDR1 reads SQVTM; CDR2 reads ANQGSEA. This CDR3 has 13 amino acids. The CDR3 loop reads CSAGQGRDYGYTF. The CDR3 nucleotides are TGCAGCGCGGGACAGGGCAGGGACTATGGCTACACCTTC.

The genes are TRBV30 and TRBJ2-2; D gene unclear. The CDR3 covers 14 residues. The V and J ends lost 2 bases and 0 bases respectively, with 7 bases between them. Germline V gene data show CDR1 as GTSNPN and CDR2 as SVGIG (reference sequence). The CDR3 is CAWSIAANTGELFF. The CDR3 DNA sequence: TGTGCCTGGAGTATCGCAGCGAACACCGGGGAGCTGTTTTTT.

This clonotype was counted at least ten times. This chain links TRBV7-9 with TRBJ2-1; D is undetermined. V was clipped by 4 bases and J by 4 bases, with 17 bases between them. Germline V gives CDR1 SEHNR, CDR2 FQNEAQ (reference sequence). This CDR3 comprises 16 residues. CDR3 residues: CASSSRGGGLYNEQFF. The CDR3 bases are TGTGCCAGCAGCTCAAGAGGTGGCGGCTTATACAATGAGCAGTTCTTC.

The chain combines TRBV6-1 with TRBJ2-3; a weak D match, TRBD2 (6 bases). Germline-derived CDR1 and CDR2 are MNHNS and SASEGT. V lost 6 bases to trimming and J lost 5 bases, with 15 bases between them. This CDR3 comprises 14 residues. CDR3 loop: CASRPGLFRDTQYF. The CDR3, as DNA: TGTGCCAGCAGACCAGGACTATTCAGAGATACGCAGTATTTT.

The rearrangement links TRBV6-1 to TRBJ1-5, with TRBD1 matching over 9 bases. There are 15 residues in the CDR3. Germline V lookup: CDR1 MNHNS, CDR2 SASEGT. J lost 2 bases, V lost 7 bases, and 6 bases had no gene match. This CDR3 reads CASKADRGRNQPQHF. CDR3 DNA: TGTGCCAGCAAAGCGGACAGGGGACGCAATCAGCCCCAGCATTTT.

The table lists this clonotype with many counts. This chain connects TRBV28 to TRBJ1-6; 7 nucleotides line up with TRBD1. The CDR3 is made up of 17 amino acids. Germline lookup yields CDR1 MDHEN and CDR2 SYDVKM. The trim removed 5 bases at V and 4 bases at J, leaving 11 bases unmatched. The CDR3 DNA sequence: TGTGCCAGCAGTCCATCCCAGGGGGGGGTGTATAATTCACCCCTCCACTTT. It encodes CASSPSQGGVYNSPLHF.

This clonotype occurred a few times. This chain uses TRBV28 with TRBJ1-5; 9 bases map to TRBD1. The germline V gene has CDR1 MDHEN and CDR2 SYDVKM. The V gene end was trimmed by 8 bases and the J gene end by 1 base; junction bases not matched to a gene: 6. CDR3 length: 15 amino acids. CDR3: CASARDRASNQPQHF. The CDR3 DNA reads as TGTGCCAGCGCCAGGGACAGGGCGAGCAATCAGCCCCAGCATTTT.